This T cell receptor (beta chain) appears in the sequencing data of a study of neurological immune-mediated disorders. Synthesis of cDNA was carried out by template-switch 5'RACE. The reaction used 10-nucleotide random UMIs. Every sequencing run gave over 200 million TCR-beta sequences, taken from 15-18 subjects. TCRdb analysed the 5' RACE reads with MiXCR anew, one entry per CDR3 protein. This sample carries 72,000 or so distinct CDR3 sequences, 15% to 20% of them seen once, and the ten largest clones take about 16%. V shed 3 bases and J shed 4 bases, with 9 bases lying between them. The germline CDR1 and CDR2 sequences are SGHAT and FQNNGV. The length of the CDR3 is 13 residues. The healthy controls volunteered at a blood bank in Maryland, USA. Unsorted libraries were derived from 2 million PBMCs stored at -80 C.

This chain links TRBV11-2 with TRBJ1-2; D gene uncertain. The sequenced material came from PBMCs. This receptor was obtained from a woman aged 40-49 years in good health. For the CDR3, the DNA is TGTGCCAGCAGCTTCCGACACGCCTATGGCTACACCTTC. This sequence encodes CASSFRHAYGYTF.